Listed below are T cell receptor beta chains from one sample, sequenced in a study of T cells after yellow fever vaccination. TCRdb re-derived calls from the 5' RACE reads in MiXCR, one entry per CDR3 protein. The data show approximately 300,000 distinct CDR3 sequences, with around 6.8% seen just once and roughly a sixth held by the top ten. The source was PBMCs, collected around 45 days after the first yellow fever vaccination. These receptors all stem from a man younger than 35 who received the YFV17D yellow fever vaccine. CDR3s include the opening cysteine and the closing phenylalanine or tryptophan. A D gene is named only where the DNA matches it firmly. For some rows the clone size is stated as once, few or many, or as a class when expanded; others skip it.

>TRBV12-3/TRBV12-4|TRBJ1-6|TRBD1|few
TGTGCCAGCAGTGATATAGACAGGGAAGGTTCACCCCTCCACTTT
CASSDIDREGSPLHF
>TRBV7-2|TRBJ2-2|TRBD2|few
TGTGCCAGCAGCTTCACTAGCGGGGGGGGGAACACCGGGGAGCTGTTTTTT
CASSFTSGGGNTGELFF
>TRBV7-6|TRBJ2-5|NA|NA
TGTGCCAGCAGCCTTGGGCGGGGCACAGGGCAAGAGACCCAGTACTTC
CASSLGRGTGQETQYF
>TRBV5-1|TRBJ2-2|NA|few
TGCGCCAGCAGCACGGACAACACCGGGGAGCTGTTTTTT
CASSTDNTGELFF
>TRBV24-1|TRBJ2-3|TRBD2|NA
TGTGCCACCAGTGATGCGCTAGCGGGGGGGGGCTTTAGCACAGATACGCAGTATTTT
CATSDALAGGGFSTDTQYF
>TRBV2|TRBJ2-2|NA|many
TGTGCCAGCAGACAGGGTTGGGATTACACCGGGGAGCTGTTTTTT
CASRQGWDYTGELFF
>TRBV18|TRBJ1-6|TRBD1|many
TGTGCCAGCTCACCCGGGACAGGGGTAGTTTCACCCCTCCACTTT
CASSPGTGVVSPLHF
>TRBV15|TRBJ1-1|NA|few
TGTGCCACCAGCAGAGGCCTTCAGGGCACTGAAGCTTTCTTT
CATSRGLQGTEAFF
>TRBV12-3/TRBV12-4|TRBJ2-7|TRBD1|few
TGTGCCAGCCGCCGAGGGGGGCAGGGGGCAACCTACGAGCAGTACTTC
CASRRGGQGATYEQYF
>TRBV5-5|TRBJ2-4|NA|NA
TGTGCCAGCAGCTTGGAGCTGGGTTTGGGCATTCAGTACTTC
CASSLELGLGIQYF
>TRBV29-1|TRBJ2-5|TRBD1|few
TGCAGCACAACCCGACAGGGTTGGGAGACCCAGTACTTC
CSTTRQGWETQYF
>TRBV4-2|TRBJ1-5|NA|NA
TGTGCCAGCAGCCAAGATTGGGGGGGCGCCGGCAATCAGCCCCAGCATTTT
CASSQDWGGAGNQPQHF
>TRBV6-5|TRBJ2-5|TRBD2|many
TGTGCCAGCAGTTACTCAAGTAGCGGGGGGGCCCGTGAGACCCAGTACTTC
CASSYSSSGGARETQYF
>TRBV7-2|TRBJ2-5|NA|NA
TGTGCCAGCAGCCCCAAAAGGTACAGCCAAGAGACCCAGTACTTC
CASSPKRYSQETQYF
>TRBV19|TRBJ2-5|NA|NA
TGTGCCAGTAGTACCGGCACAGAAATCCAAGAGACCCAGTACTTC
CASSTGTEIQETQYF
>TRBV7-7|TRBJ2-2|NA|many
TGTGCTAGCAGCTTAAATGGGGGGGCCTACGGGGAGCTGTTTTTT
CASSLNGGAYGELFF
>TRBV12-3/TRBV12-4|TRBJ2-1|NA|many
TGTGCCAGCAGCCGGGGACCCTACAATGAGCAGTTCTTC
CASSRGPYNEQFF
>TRBV4-2|TRBJ1-2|NA|few
TGTGCCAGCAGCCAAGTGGGAGGGGCAAATGGCTACACCTTC
CASSQVGGANGYTF
>TRBV12-3/TRBV12-4|TRBJ2-2|NA|few
TGTGCCACCGATTCGGGGATCGGGGAGCTGTTTTTT
CATDSGIGELFF
>TRBV7-3|TRBJ2-1|NA|few
TGTGCCAGCAGCGCGACCGGGACTCCCTACGATGAGCAGTTCTTC
CASSATGTPYDEQFF
>TRBV12-3/TRBV12-4|TRBJ2-5|NA|few
TGTGCCAGCAGTTTTTTGGAGTACAAGGGCCAAGAGACCCAGTACTTC
CASSFLEYKGQETQYF
>TRBV5-1|TRBJ2-1|TRBD2|few
TGCGCCAGCAGGGCGGGGGGGCCGGGTGAGCAGTTCTTC
CASRAGGPGEQFF
>TRBV18|TRBJ2-5|NA|NA
TGTGCCAGCTCACCACGCGAGGAAGAGACCCAGTACTTC
CASSPREEETQYF